The entry below gives a single T cell receptor (beta chain) sequence along with its context. This CDR3 region has 14 residues. Germline values: CDR1 LGHDT, CDR2 YNNKEL (reference sequence). Trimming stripped 4 bases from V and 4 bases from J, with 13 bases between. Original processing notes: Estimation of nucleated cell counts relied on the amplification of reference gene primers. Assay: immunoSEQ multiplex PCR; the TCRdb copy retains only in-frame clones and omits some. V, J and clone size derive from that table, while D and trimming were established from the DNA sequence. The data contain tens of thousands of clones, around 93% of them singletons. This sample stems from a study of blood T cell repertoires in COVID-19. Study in general: Samples of COVID-19 (acute and convalescent) were obtained from the United States, Italy and Spain. The cDNA or gDNA used as material had been derived from T cells, B-cell-depleted T cells, or PBMCs.

The sequence came from a human donor with active COVID-19. The donor label of this sample is uncertain. The J gene is TRBJ1-2, the V gene TRBV3-1 (or the pseudogene TRBV3-2); D perhaps matches TRBD1 (5 bases). Sequenced material: peripheral blood. The DNA for the CDR3 is TGTGCCAGCAGCCCGAAAGGGGCCCTCTATGGCTACACCTTC. It specifies CASSPKGALYGYTF.